This T cell receptor beta chain emerged from a study of cytomegalovirus exposure and HLA in healthy donors. There are 15 residues in the CDR3. Germline V lookup: CDR1 SGHTA, CDR2 FQGNSA. The study's findings and limits: Cytomegalovirus status, reportedly, was diagnosed with high specificity and sensitivity by the classifier. Rare sequences made up most TCRs, while some public TCRs were found in many donors. Cytomegalovirus association was assigned to about 150 TCR beta chains. In a later analysis, first-cohort TCR clusters were found to tend to co-occur in the approximately 120 validation repertoires.

About this clone itself: Its antigen remains unidentified. The germline gene is not matched at one end of the junction; a read error may be the cause.

Using immunoSEQ multiplex PCR, the repertoire was profiled, and TCRdb retains in-frame clones only, with some absent. The sample consists of tens of thousands of clones, 95% to 96% of them appearing once. Sequenced material: PBMCs. The receptor was derived from a woman under 30 in good health and CMV-seronegative. The V and J genes are TRBV7-2 and TRBJ1-1; TRBD1 aligns across 8 bases. CDR3 in DNA: TGTGCCAGCAGTTTAGAGTCAGGGGGCCTTTTAGGAGCTTTCTTT. Amino acids: CASSLESGGLLGAFF.